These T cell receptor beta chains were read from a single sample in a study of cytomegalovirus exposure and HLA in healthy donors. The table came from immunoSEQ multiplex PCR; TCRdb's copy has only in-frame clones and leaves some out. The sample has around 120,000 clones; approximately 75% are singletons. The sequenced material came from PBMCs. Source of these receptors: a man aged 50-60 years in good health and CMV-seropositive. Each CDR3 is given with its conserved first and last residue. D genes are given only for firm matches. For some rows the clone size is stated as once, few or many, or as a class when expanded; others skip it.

TGTGCCAGCTCACTAGGGACTAGCGGGGGGCTCTACGAGCAGTACTTC,CASSLGTSGGLYEQYF,TRBV18,16,TRBD2,TRBJ2-7,-
TGCGCCAGCAGCTTAGCGGGGAACTACGAGCAGTACTTC,CASSLAGNYEQYF,TRBV5-1,13,TRBD2,TRBJ2-7,-
TGTGCCAGAAGCCCCCCGGCTTTCTTT,CARSPPAFF,TRBV7-5,9,-,TRBJ1-1,few
TGTGCCAGCAGTGAATCTGGGACTAGCGCGTACGAGCAGTACTTC,CASSESGTSAYEQYF,TRBV6-1,15,TRBD2,TRBJ2-7,-
TGTGCCAGCAGTGAAGGGACTAGCGGGGGCTCCTACGAGCAGTACTTC,CASSEGTSGGSYEQYF,TRBV2,16,TRBD2,TRBJ2-7,-
TGTGCCAGCAGTGAAAGGGCAGGGGGCTATCAGCCCCAGCATTTT,CASSERAGGYQPQHF,TRBV2,15,TRBD1,TRBJ1-5,once
TGTGCCAGCAGCTTGGCAGGGTCTTCCTACAATGAGCAGTTCTTC,CASSLAGSSYNEQFF,TRBV5-4,15,-,TRBJ2-1,-
TGTGCCTGGAGCGAGCCAGGGCCAGGGGGGAGAGTCGGCGCATACGCTTTCTTT,CAWSEPGPGGRVGAYAFF,TRBV30,18,TRBD1,TRBJ1-1,-
TGTGCCAGCAGCCCAGAAAGGGGGCAGTTGGCCGGGGAGCTGTTTTTT,CASSPERGQLAGELFF,TRBV14,16,TRBD1,TRBJ2-2,-
TGTGCCAGCACTATGGACAGGGGAGGTGGAAAACTGTTTTTT,CASTMDRGGGKLFF,TRBV2,14,TRBD1,TRBJ1-4,-
TGTGCCAGCACTCAGGATAATTCACCCCTCCACTTT,CASTQDNSPLHF,TRBV5-4,12,-,TRBJ1-6,-
TGCGCCAGCAGCGAATCTCCGGGACAGGGCAGCGAAAAACTGTTTTTT,CASSESPGQGSEKLFF,TRBV5-1,16,TRBD1,TRBJ1-4,-
TGCGCCAGCAGCTTGAACTTAGCGGACACAGATACGCAGTATTTT,CASSLNLADTDTQYF,TRBV5-1,15,-,TRBJ2-3,-
TGTGCCAGTAGTATACGTCCAGGGCACTATGGCTACACCTTC,CASSIRPGHYGYTF,TRBV19,14,-,TRBJ1-2,-
TGTGCCAGCAGTCCCGGGACAGGGATCACCTACGAGCAGTACTTC,CASSPGTGITYEQYF,TRBV6-5,15,TRBD1,TRBJ2-7,-
TGCGCCAGCAGCCTCCTTCAGGACAGGGCCAACGAGCAGTACTTC,CASSLLQDRANEQYF,TRBV4-1,15,TRBD1,TRBJ2-7,few
TGTGCCAGCAGCTCCGAGGACAGTTCCACTGAAGCTTTCTTT,CASSSEDSSTEAFF,TRBV9,14,-,TRBJ1-1,-
TGTGCCAGCAGATCCGACAGGGGGCGTGCCAATGAGCAGTTCTTC,CASRSDRGRANEQFF,TRBV28,15,TRBD1,TRBJ2-1,-
TGCGCCAGCAGCCAAGGGAGGCTCGGCAGGGGTGGTGAAAAACTGTTTTTT,CASSQGRLGRGGEKLFF,TRBV4-1,17,-,TRBJ1-4,-
TGTGCCAGCAGCTTGGACAGGGGGTACGAGCAGTACTTC,CASSLDRGYEQYF,TRBV5-1,13,TRBD1,TRBJ2-7,-
TGTGCCAGCAGCTTGACCGGGACAGGGGTGACTGAAGCTTTCTTT,CASSLTGTGVTEAFF,TRBV7-9,15,TRBD1,TRBJ1-1,-
TGTGCCAGCAGCCTGGGACAGGGAGTAGCTAATGAAAAACTGTTTTTT,CASSLGQGVANEKLFF,TRBV2,16,TRBD1,TRBJ1-4,-
TGCGCCGGGGGAGGCTCTGGAAACACCATATATTTT,CAGGGSGNTIYF,TRBV10-1,12,-,TRBJ1-3,few
TGTGCCACCAGCAGACCGACGGGCACTGAAGCTTTCTTT,CATSRPTGTEAFF,TRBV15,13,-,TRBJ1-1,-
TGCGCCAGCAGCCGAGCCTCGAGCGGGGGTGAGACCCAGTACTTC,CASSRASSGGETQYF,TRBV5-1,15,TRBD2,TRBJ2-5,-
TGCGCCAGCAGCTCCCTCCCGACCGGGGAGCTGTTTTTT,CASSSLPTGELFF,TRBV5-1,13,-,TRBJ2-2,few
TGCGCCAGCAGCCAAGCACAGGGCCCGCGAACTGAAGCTTTCTTT,CASSQAQGPRTEAFF,TRBV4-3,15,-,TRBJ1-1,-
TGTGCCAGCAGTTACGGGCGGGACCACACAGATACGCAGTATTTT,CASSYGRDHTDTQYF,TRBV6-5,15,-,TRBJ2-3,-
TGTGCCAGCAGCACCGCCGGGACTAGTGGCTACGAGCAGTACTTC,CASSTAGTSGYEQYF,TRBV7-2,15,TRBD2,TRBJ2-7,-
TGCGCCAGCAGCCAAGGGGGACAGGGGCCTAATGAAAAACTGTTTTTT,CASSQGGQGPNEKLFF,TRBV4-1,16,TRBD1,TRBJ1-4,once
TGTGCCAGCTCGGGCGGACAGGGAGCCCAGCCCCAGCATTTT,CASSGGQGAQPQHF,TRBV18,14,TRBD1,TRBJ1-5,-
TGTGCCAGCAGTTTGTTCGTTGGTCAGCTGAAACGTGGGGCCACTGAAGCTTTCTTT,CASSLFVGQLKRGATEAFF,TRBV28,19,-,TRBJ1-1,once
TGTGCCAGTAGCCAGGACAGGGCAAGGGAAGATACGCAGTATTTT,CASSQDRAREDTQYF,TRBV19,15,TRBD1,TRBJ2-3,-
TGTGCCAGCAGCGTAGGAGACAGCTATAGCAATCAGCCCCAGCATTTT,CASSVGDSYSNQPQHF,TRBV9,16,-,TRBJ1-5,-
TGTGCCGTCACAGGGACCTACGAGCAGTACTTC,CAVTGTYEQYF,TRBV28,11,-,TRBJ2-7,few
TGTGCCAGCAGCCGACTTGGAAACACCATATATTTT,CASSRLGNTIYF,TRBV11-2,12,-,TRBJ1-3,-
TGTGCCAGCAGACCGGGACTAGCGTCCCATAGCTCCTACAATGAGCAGTTCTTC,CASRPGLASHSSYNEQFF,TRBV7-8,18,TRBD2,TRBJ2-1,-
TGTGCCAGCAGGGCAGGGGTCATTCTAAACACTGAAGCTTTCTTT,CASRAGVILNTEAFF,TRBV7-2,15,-,TRBJ1-1,-
TGTGCCAGCAGCTCGGACAGGATAATTAGTAACTATGGCTACACCTTC,CASSSDRIISNYGYTF,TRBV13,16,TRBD1,TRBJ1-2,once
TGTGCCAGCAGTCGGGAAGCGGGGGCCTACGAGCAGTACTTC,CASSREAGAYEQYF,TRBV27,14,TRBD2,TRBJ2-7,-
TGTGCCAGAAGCTCCCCCTTCTCGGGATACACTGAAGCTTTCTTT,CARSSPFSGYTEAFF,TRBV5-3,15,-,TRBJ1-1,few
TGCGCCAGCAGCCAAAACTTGTACAATGAGCAGTTCTTC,CASSQNLYNEQFF,TRBV4-3,13,-,TRBJ2-1,few
TGTGCCAGTAGCTCCGGGACAGGTTGGGCCATTCAGTACTTC,CASSSGTGWAIQYF,TRBV19,14,TRBD1,TRBJ2-4,-
TGTGCCAGCAGACGGGACTGGGGCACTGAAGCTTTCTTT,CASRRDWGTEAFF,TRBV5-4,13,-,TRBJ1-1,-
TGTGCCAGTAGAGACAGGGCAAAAGGGACCCAGTACTTC,CASRDRAKGTQYF,TRBV19,13,TRBD1,TRBJ2-5,-